The 5 T cell receptor beta chains reported below all come from one sample, sequenced in a study of T cell repertoires in cytomegalovirus infection. In TCRdb, the reads were re-called with MiXCR into one record per CDR3 protein. The table includes 680,000 or so distinct CDR3 sequences, roughly a third detected once. The sequencing input was PBMCs. The receptors were gathered from a human donor in good health (CMV status not recorded). Some clones in this sample may be carry-over from other donors' samples.

There are a few counts of this clonotype. V and J are TRBV19 and TRBJ2-1; 10 nucleotides agree with TRBD2. Trimming took 7 bases from V and 9 from J; bases not matched to a gene: 15. Germline V gene lookup returns CDR1 LNHDA and CDR2 SQIVND (reference sequence). There are 16 residues in the CDR3. Here the CDR3 reads CASTEKGELAGSEQFF. CDR3 nucleotides: TGTGCCAGTACCGAAAAGGGAGAACTAGCGGGAAGTGAGCAGTTCTTC.

This clonotype was detected many times. The V and J genes are TRBV7-8 and TRBJ1-5; TRBD1 is a possible D gene (5 bases). The CDR3 runs to 17 residues. Germline-derived CDR1 and CDR2 are SGHVS and FQNEAQ. Trimming pared 3 bases from V and 0 bases from J, leaving 15 bases between. CDR3 in amino acids: CASSFHDSSYSNQPQHF. Written as DNA, the CDR3 is TGTGCCAGCAGCTTTCACGACAGTTCCTATAGCAATCAGCCCCAGCATTTT.

As regards this clonotype: A read error is likely, as this CDR3 ends without the conserved phenylalanine or tryptophan. The chain has TRBV12-3 or TRBV12-4 and TRBJ2-1; 13 bases map to TRBD2. The CDR3 runs to 17 residues. The V segment lost 2 bases and the J segment 0 bases; nucleotides outside the gene matches: 1. The chain's CDR3 is CASSLTSGRASYNEQFL. Written as DNA, the CDR3 is TGTGCCAGCAGTTTAACTAGCGGGAGGGCCTCCTACAATGAGCAGTTCTTA.

The chain carries TRBV20-1 and TRBJ2-2; TRBD1 matches 9 bases. V trimming: 2 bases; J trimming: 5 bases; junction bases outside the gene matches: 6. The CDR3 loop spans 15 amino acids. Germline V CDR1 and CDR2: DFQATT, SNEGSKA (reference sequence). The CDR3 bases are TGCAGTGCTAGATCCCCGGGACAGGGAACCGGGGAGCTGTTTTTT. Its translation is CSARSPGQGTGELFF.

This clonotype showed up just once. One end of the junction varies from germline; a read error may be responsible. The chain employs TRBV10-3 and TRBJ1-5; TRBD1 matches at 7 bases. This CDR3 comprises 16 residues. CDR1 is ENHRY and CDR2 is SYGVKD in the germline V gene. CDR3 coding DNA: TGTGCCATCAGCAGGACAGGAGGGAGCCATGTTCAGCCCCATCATTTT. It translates to CAISRTGGSHVQPHHF.